The sequence of this T cell receptor beta chain was determined in a study of shared clonotypes between healthy human individuals. Study in general: The study enrolled a couple of women and a few men aged 18 to 49. Donors had three CD4 naive, three CD4 memory, two CD8 naive and one CD8 memory plate apiece.

It was CD45RO-negative cells, positively selected for CCR7, that made up naive CD8 cells, with terminally differentiated effector memory CD45RA+ cells excluded. The germline V gene encodes CDR1 MDHEN and CDR2 SYDVKM. This CDR3 comprises 14 residues. With 9 bases clipped from V and 4 bases from J, the junction kept 10 bases outside the gene matches. This was a deep-level run. Some clones are missing from TCRdb's copy, which holds only in-frame ones; the method was immunoSEQ multiplex PCR. Found here are roughly 2 million clones, approximately 94% of them singletons; the top ten hold approximately 1.2%. About this clone: Antigen specificity is unknown.

General observations from the study: Non-shared clonotypes had lower generation probabilities than clonotypes shared by all four sorted-subset donors.

Sequenced input: naive CD8+ T cells sorted from blood. The V and J genes are TRBV28 and TRBJ2-5; 8 bases map to TRBD1. The TCR sequence derives from a man aged 18 to 29 in good health. The CDR3 DNA follows: TGTGCCAGTAAGGCGCAGGGGGCGGGAGAGACCCAGTACTTC. It encodes CASKAQGAGETQYF.